This TCR beta chain was sequenced for a study of blood T cell repertoires in COVID-19. Study-level information: Sources were T cells, B-cell-depleted T cells, or PBMCs; the material itself was cDNA or gDNA.

Original processing notes: Amplification with reference gene primers provided the estimates of nucleated cell counts. Method: immunoSEQ multiplex PCR; TCRdb's copy keeps in-frame clones and lacks some. V and J calls and clone size are those listed in that table; D and trimming were worked out from the DNA. Here the sample spans about 260,000 clones, roughly 88% being singletons. The CDR3 sequence is 16 residues long. Losses at the gene ends were 3 bases for V and 7 bases for J; bases not matched to a gene: 8. CDR1 and CDR2 from the germline V gene are LNHDA and SQIVND (reference sequence). The sequence derives from a human donor in a cohort sampled during active COVID-19. Specimen: peripheral blood. The chain is built from TRBV19 and TRBJ1-6, with 8 bases lining up with TRBD1. CDR3 bases: TGTGCCAGTAGTATCTGGGCAGGGGGCAAGAATTCACCCCTCCACTTT. It encodes CASSIWAGGKNSPLHF.